Detailed here is one T cell receptor beta chain. The data are from a study of blood T cell repertoires in COVID-19. Study context: Sites across the United States, Italy and Spain contributed samples from acute and convalescent COVID-19. PBMCs, B-cell-depleted T cells, or T cells were the source of the cDNA or gDNA that made up the material.

This CDR3 has 14 residues. Germline values: CDR1 LNHDA, CDR2 SQIVND (reference sequence). Germline trimming cut 7 bases from V and 8 bases from J; bases unmatched to any gene: 10. Original processing methods: Scientists estimated how many nucleated cells there were by amplifying reference gene primers. The protocol was immunoSEQ multiplex PCR, while the TCRdb copy is restricted to in-frame clones and leaves out a portion. V, J and clone size are those of that table, while D and trimming were read from the DNA. Of fewer than 40,000 clones listed, 88% are singletons. Sequences were obtained from peripheral blood. The sequence came from an elderly woman with active or convalescent COVID-19. This chain uses TRBV19 with TRBJ1-4, with 7 positions matching TRBD1. Here the CDR3 reads CASTQGGSREKLFF. DNA of the CDR3: TGTGCCAGTACCCAAGGGGGCAGTCGGGAAAAACTGTTTTTT.